Below, one TCR beta chain is given with its context. In its sample, this clone was seen once. Its target antigen remains unknown. Base qualities are missing; no much larger clone stands one base away. The source of the sample is a study of a mutant IDH1 vaccine in newly diagnosed glioma (dated by TCRdb to 2020 to 2023). A note on the overall study: Patients received eight vaccinations in weeks 1, 3, 5, 7, 11, 15, 19 and 23, corresponding to visits V03 through V10. Vaccination began 4-6 weeks after radiotherapy alone, or alongside temozolomide cycles in the chemotherapy-containing groups. Of the 25 to 40 treated patients, about 62% were male and approximately 38% were female, and the mean age was around 40 years. Prior to enrollment, standard therapy consisting of radiotherapy alone, temozolomide alone, or radiochemotherapy with temozolomide had been administered to patients, with the combination being received by most patients. Peripheral blood was collected at six visits: V03 (baseline), V05, V07, V10, V12 and V13. For exploratory analyses, roughly 25 treated patients had longitudinal TCRB deep sequencing done wherever samples were available.

What this sample's time point label stands for: week 23, last vaccination. A 20-mer mutant IDH1 peptide at 300 micrograms in Montanide made up each vaccine dose, which was injected subcutaneously together with topical imiquimod. The donors had newly diagnosed IDH1-mutant astrocytomas of WHO grade 3 or 4 that showed loss of nuclear ATRX. The samples were drawn from NOA16, a multicentre, single-arm, open-label phase I trial in Germany that tested a mutant IDH1 peptide vaccine in humans for the first time. The DNeasy Blood and Tissue Kit was used to extract genomic DNA from EDTA blood for TCRB sequencing. The CDR3 sequence holds 14 residues, the cysteine and phenylalanine included. The retained sequence is limited to the CDR3, 42 bases, with the frame set at the first base. V lost 2 bases and J lost 4 bases; the stretch between them is 11 bases long. CDR1 and CDR2, per the germline V gene (reference sequence), are MNHNY and SVGAGI.

The investigation overall reported the following: Vaccine-induced immune responses across multiple MHC alleles were detected in over 85% of patients. According to the authors, sample limitations meant that analyses of patient blood samples could not be reproduced. Pseudoprogression seemed to be unrelated to changes in the top peripheral T cell clonotypes found by TCRB sequencing. Availability determined which PBMC samples were chosen for TCRB deep sequencing.

Receptor libraries were prepared by the immunoSEQ multiplex PCR assay. Rearranged TCR beta chain sequences were amplified using the hsTCRB Kit according to the manufacturer's protocol. An Illumina MiSeq was used to sequence the TCRB libraries. The original pipeline was this. The kit vendor's proprietary platform handled demultiplexing, trimming and gene mapping. TCRdb obtained this table from immuneACCESS and retained in-frame rearrangements with V and J assigned. These tables miss some clones; where compared with another copy, unresolved V genes account for less than half of the shortfall, and the remainder is unexplained. V, J and clone size were drawn from that table, and D and trimming were deduced from the DNA. This sample holds about 56,000 clones; over 80% were observed only once. The biggest ten clones account for about 1.4% of the sample.

The receptor comes from a man in his forties with glioma. The chain is assembled from TRBV6-6 and TRBJ1-1, with an unclear D gene assignment. The sample was PBMCs, taken from a glioma patient whose treatment included an IDH1 peptide vaccine. The CDR3 here reads CASSYRGDGTEAFF. The DNA sequence is as follows: TGTGCCAGCAGTTACCGCGGGGATGGCACTGAAGCTTTCTTT.